This TCR beta chain comes out of a study of T-cell memory formation after mild COVID-19. At the level of the study: TCR clusters were largely donor specific.

As for this clonotype: Its specificity is not known.

Study conclusions and caveats: Pre-infection memory already had some responding clones, implying cross-reactive memory joined. From day 15 to 85, contracting clones were balanced between CD4 and CD8, whereas later expanders leaned toward CD4+.

Germline V CDR1 and CDR2: SGHKS, YYEKEE (reference sequence). CDR3 length: 15 amino acids. V was trimmed by 3 bases and J by 3 bases, leaving 13 bases between them. MiXCR, applied by TCRdb to the 5' RACE reads, yields one record per CDR3 protein. The table lists more than 110,000 distinct CDR3 sequences, less than 25% of them singletons. This sequence originates from an adult woman who had mild COVID-19 (a few samples of this study predate the infection). Cell type and time point are not known. Sequenced sample: PBMCs or a T cell subset sorted from them (not recorded which). The rearrangement uses TRBV5-5 and TRBJ2-1; a weak D match, TRBD1 (5 bases). CDR3 in amino acids: CASSWGDFVYNEQFF. The CDR3 DNA follows: TGTGCCAGCAGCTGGGGCGACTTCGTCTACAATGAGCAGTTCTTC.